This TCR beta chain was recorded in a study of cytomegalovirus exposure and HLA in healthy donors. About the research overall: Previous work identified some 120 million unique TCR beta sequences from about 179 million T cells. Study-wide results and caveats: A link between a missense DCLRE1C variant and TCR beta V- and J-gene trimming emerged from a later analysis.

With 60 Vbeta and 13 Jbeta primers, the PCR was carried out. Some clones are missing from TCRdb's copy, which holds only in-frame ones; the method was immunoSEQ multiplex PCR. In the table there are 150,000 to 200,000 clones, around 72% of which are singletons. Germline V CDR1 and CDR2: PRHDT, FYEKMQ (reference sequence). This CDR3 region has 14 residues. Unmatched junction bases numbered 3, after V lost 0 bases and J lost 7 bases. On this clone: Its antigen is still unknown.

This clonotype originated in a man aged 35 to 55 in good health and CMV-seropositive. The chain is built from TRBV13 and TRBJ1-1, with 9 positions matching TRBD1. Sequencing was performed on PBMCs. The CDR3 is CASSLGQGAYEAFF. The DNA for the CDR3 is TGTGCCAGCAGCTTAGGACAGGGGGCGTATGAAGCTTTCTTT.